The sequence of this TCR beta chain was determined in a study of vaccination and CD4 T cells after COVID-19. Turning to the study itself: Control cultures received a CEFX pool, an HIV-1 Nef pool, or no peptide.

Cultured CD4+ T cell DNA was sequenced using the Oncomine TCR Beta short-read assay. Scientists extracted genomic DNA from CD4+ T cells grown in culture. TCRdb ran MiXCR on the PCR reads and lists one entry per CDR3 protein. Of about 20,000 distinct CDR3 sequences in the sample, just over 45% are singletons; the top ten hold around 3%. Noted treatment: roughly 10-day PBMC culture with coronavirus spike peptide pools or control peptides (ViraFEST assay). Points on this clonotype: No antigen is known for it.

The CDR3 is made up of 19 amino acids. The ends lost 0 bases at V and 4 bases at J; junction bases unmatched: 9. CDR1 is SEHNR, CDR2 FQNEAQ, per germline (reference sequence). Study-wide results and caveats: Within the convalescent patients, spike mono-reactivity was found in 304 of 307 vaccine-specific clones.

This chain links TRBV7-9 with TRBJ2-2, with 12 bases aligning to TRBD1. Sequencing was performed on CD4+ T cells from blood, cultured in vitro, taken after SARS-CoV-2 vaccination. This TCR was sampled from a human donor who had recovered from COVID-19. DNA for the CDR3: TGTGCCAGCAGCTTAGCTCTCGGGACAGGGGGCTCGAGCACCGGGGAGCTGTTTTTT. Protein sequence: CASSLALGTGGSSTGELFF.